A single sample is the source of the 7 T cell receptor beta chains below, sequenced in a study of blood T cell repertoires in COVID-19. Sequencing used immunoSEQ multiplex PCR; TCRdb keeps in-frame clones, though not all of them. The sample has over 600,000 clones; 85% to 90% are singletons. The sequenced material came from peripheral blood. The receptors derive from a woman between 18 and 29 years old with acute or convalescent COVID-19.

The chain has TRBV3-1 (or the pseudogene TRBV3-2) and TRBJ1-1; tentative D call: TRBD1 (5 bases). This CDR3 contains 17 residues. Germline CDR1 LGHDT, CDR2 YNNKEL (reference sequence). V dropped 0 bases and J dropped 5 bases, with 19 bases sitting between them. CDR3: CASSQDSRGPGGTEAFF. CDR3 in DNA: TGTGCCAGCAGCCAAGATTCACGGGGCCCGGGGGGAACTGAAGCTTTCTTT.

The rearrangement links TRBV5-1 to TRBJ2-5; D is perhaps TRBD2 (5 bases). This CDR3 has 12 amino acids. V lost 1 base and J 5 bases, leaving 6 bases between the germline ends. From germline, CDR1 is SGHRS and CDR2 YFSETQ. CDR3 protein: CASSLSGETQYF. The CDR3, as DNA: TGCGCCAGCAGCTTGTCGGGGGAGACCCAGTACTTC.

This clone has a single count. The chain uses TRBV7-9 and TRBJ2-7, with 9 bases fitting TRBD1. With V trimmed by 4 bases and J by 3 bases, 13 bases remained unmatched. This CDR3 has 17 amino acids. CDR1 and CDR2 (germline): SEHNR, FQNEAQ (reference sequence). The CDR3 sequence: CASSYPATGGWGYEQYF. The CDR3 bases are TGTGCCAGCAGCTATCCCGCTACAGGGGGCTGGGGCTACGAGCAGTACTTC.

The chain combines TRBV12-5 with TRBJ2-7; D is unresolved. CDR1 and CDR2 (germline): LGHNT, FRNRAP. The CDR3 spans 13 residues. Trimming stripped 2 bases from V and 3 bases from J, with 8 bases between. This chain's CDR3 is CASGLMESYEQYF. The CDR3 nucleotides read TGTGCTAGTGGTTTGATGGAGAGCTACGAGCAGTACTTC. Variable domain in full (rest from reference TRBV12-5 and TRBJ2-7): DARVTQTPRHKVTEMGQEVTMRCQPILGHNTVFWYRQTMMQGLELLAYFRNRAPLDDSGMPKDRFSAEMPDATLATLKIQPSEPRDSAVYFCASGLMESYEQYFGPGTRLTVT.

This rearrangement joins TRBV7-2 to TRBJ1-1; no firm D call. V was clipped by 5 bases and J by 0 bases, with 13 bases between them. CDR3 length: 15 amino acids. Germline V gene sequence: CDR1 SGHTA, CDR2 FQGNSA. In DNA form, the CDR3 reads TGTGCCAGCAGCCTATCCACAGAAATGAACACTGAAGCTTTCTTT. This gives the protein CASSLSTEMNTEAFF.

The chain carries TRBV3-1 (or the pseudogene TRBV3-2) and TRBJ1-2; 11 bases are a match to TRBD1. The CDR3 has 16 amino acids. Germline V CDR1 and CDR2: LGHDT, YNNKEL (reference sequence). Trimming cost V 4 bases and J 4 bases; bases outside gene matches: 8. CDR3 nucleotides: TGTGCCAGCAGCCCCCTGGGGACAGGGGGTCGCTATGGCTACACCTTC. Its protein product is CASSPLGTGGRYGYTF.

There are a few counts of this clone. V and J are TRBV28 and TRBJ1-2; 7 nucleotides match TRBD1. V gave up 2 bases and J gave up 2 bases; unmatched junction bases: 8. The CDR3 consists of 16 residues. The germline CDR1 and CDR2 sequences are MDHEN and SYDVKM. In nucleotides, the CDR3 is TGTGCCAGCAGTTTAGGGACAGACTTAGGAAACTATGGCTACACCTTC. Protein sequence: CASSLGTDLGNYGYTF.